The subject of this entry is one T cell receptor (beta chain). TCR beta sequences were obtained from blood CD8+ and CD4+ T cells. Random hexamers served to reverse transcribe about 0.45 to 1 ug RNA. The immunoSEQ assay covered 54 Vbeta and 13 Jbeta segments for CDR3. TCRdb analysed the immunoSEQ multiplex PCR reads with MiXCR anew, one entry per CDR3 protein. Among about 130,000 distinct CDR3 sequences listed, 90% to 95% were seen once. This entry belongs to a study of CD8 T cells in Susac syndrome. As for the study in general: Sequenced Susac syndrome patients included about six with active disease and under ten who were in remission. Susac syndrome patients were untreated, on corticosteroids with some adding intravenous immunoglobulin, or on intravenous immunoglobulin only.

The CDR3 has 14 amino acids. Trimming stripped 3 bases from V and 2 bases from J, with 11 bases between. The germline gives CDR1 MNHEY, CDR2 SVGAGI. The sequencing input was CD8+ T cells from PBMCs. The chain has TRBV6-5 and TRBJ2-7; tentative D call: TRBD2 (6 bases). This sequence originates from a human donor with Susac syndrome. CDR3 DNA: TGTGCCAGCAGTTATCGGGAGATCGCCTACGAGCAGTACTTC. Amino acids: CASSYREIAYEQYF.